This TCR beta chain was observed in a study of T cell repertoires in cytomegalovirus infection. Study details: The public TCR beta signatures pointed to both CMV infection and matching HLA type. General observations from the study: Using cumulative public TCR beta family frequency, the authors identified those who carried CMV together with the relevant HLA. HLA-C-restricted CMV clonotypes gave the most frequent clonotype in two of eight donors.

In TCRdb, the reads were re-called with MiXCR into one record per CDR3 protein. The data contain fewer than 550,000 distinct CDR3 sequences, roughly 30% of them seen just once; the ten biggest clones take up roughly 15%. The CDR3 extends over 15 amino acids. Germline V gene data show CDR1 as SGHTA and CDR2 as FQGNSA. Trimming took off 1 base at V and 6 bases at J, with 13 bases between the two ends. The table lists this clonotype with a few counts. The antigen is not known. This sequence was found in a human donor in good health (CMV status not recorded). Some clones in this sample may be carry-over from other donors' samples. The sequencing sample was made of PBMCs. The chain uses TRBV7-2 and TRBJ1-5, with D possibly being TRBD1 (5 bases). The CDR3 reads CASSLVWQGAQPQHF. The CDR3 DNA reads TGTGCCAGCAGCTTAGTATGGCAGGGAGCTCAGCCCCAGCATTTT.